These 11 T cell receptor beta chains were all obtained from the same sample, sequenced in a study of cytomegalovirus exposure and HLA in healthy donors. The PCR employed 60 Vbeta primers together with 13 Jbeta primers. TCRdb's copy holds only in-frame clones and misses some; the assay was immunoSEQ multiplex PCR. The sample records 110,000 or so clones, approximately 69% being singletons. Sequencing was performed on PBMCs. Source of these receptors: a woman in her forties or fifties in good health and CMV-seropositive.

V gene TRBV30 combines with J gene TRBJ1-1; 10 nucleotides line up with TRBD1. This CDR3 comprises 17 residues. CDR1 is GTSNPN, CDR2 SVGIG, per germline (reference sequence). Trimming removed 3 bases from V and 2 bases from J; junction bases left unmatched: 12. Here the CDR3 reads CAWRRQGASLTNTEAFF. The DNA for the CDR3 is TGTGCCTGGAGGAGACAGGGGGCTTCACTTACAAACACTGAAGCTTTCTTT. Variable domain in full (rest from reference TRBV30 and TRBJ1-1): SQTIHQWPATLVQPVGSPLSLECTVEGTSNPNLYWYRQAAGRGLQLLFYSVGIGQISSEVPQNLSASRPQDRQFILSSKKLLLSDSGFYLCAWRRQGASLTNTEAFFGQGTRLTVV.

This rearrangement joins TRBV19 to TRBJ2-3, with D perhaps matching TRBD1 (6 bases). Germline lookup yields CDR1 LNHDA and CDR2 SQIVND (reference sequence). The CDR3 contains 16 residues. Trimming removed 3 bases at V and 4 bases at J, with 17 bases between. The CDR3 DNA sequence: TGTGCCAGTAGTATGAATGTTATCAGGGGCCCAGATACGCAGTATTTT. Translated: CASSMNVIRGPDTQYF.

The chain combines TRBV7-2 with TRBJ1-5; D is unresolved. CDR1 SGHTA and CDR2 FQGNSA come from the germline V gene. The V end was cut by 5 bases, the J end by 5 bases, with 10 bases between. This CDR3 spans 13 amino acids. The CDR3 sequence is CASSQAWDQPQHF. For the CDR3, the DNA is TGTGCCAGCAGCCAGGCGTGGGATCAGCCCCAGCATTTT.

The gene calls are TRBV7-6 and TRBJ2-7; a possible D gene is TRBD2 (6 bases). The CDR3 length is 13 residues. V shed 5 bases and J shed 4 bases, with 12 bases lying between them. Germline CDR1 reads SGHVS; CDR2 reads FNYEAQ. In DNA, the CDR3 is TGTGCCAGCAGCCAGGACGGGACTTACGAGCAGTACTTC. Residues: CASSQDGTYEQYF.

The chain recombines TRBV6-1 with TRBJ1-1; unclear D gene. The CDR3 totals 11 residues. Germline CDR1 MNHNS, CDR2 SASEGT. The V and J ends lost 4 bases and 7 bases respectively, with 7 bases between them. The CDR3 DNA reads as TGTGCCAGCAGTGTTTTACTTGAAGCTTTCTTT. As protein: CASSVLLEAFF.

The chain is built from TRBV10-3 and TRBJ2-3, with 15 positions matching TRBD2. With V trimmed by 7 bases and J by 2 bases, 4 bases remained unmatched. The germline CDR1 and CDR2 sequences are ENHRY and SYGVKD. The CDR3 spans 16 residues. The CDR3 DNA follows: TGTGCCATCACTTGGACTAGCGGGGGGGACACAGATACGCAGTATTTT. Translated: CAITWTSGGDTDTQYF.

The chain carries TRBV18 and TRBJ1-1; 7 nucleotides agree with TRBD1. Germline V gene data show CDR1 as KGHSH and CDR2 as LQKENI. V shed 0 bases, J shed 0 bases, and the junction held 4 bases outside the gene matches. CDR3 size: 16 residues. The chain's CDR3 is CASSPPGQKLNTEAFF. CDR3 coding DNA: TGTGCCAGCTCACCACCGGGACAGAAGTTGAACACTGAAGCTTTCTTT.

The gene calls are TRBV7-9 and TRBJ2-3; TRBD2 agrees at 9 bases. This CDR3 is built from 17 residues. Losses at the gene ends were 5 bases for V and 5 bases for J; bases not matched to a gene: 14. Per germline, CDR1 SEHNR and CDR2 FQNEAQ (reference sequence). The CDR3 reads CASSGGVAGGHGDTQYF. The CDR3 nucleotides read TGTGCCAGCAGCGGAGGGGTGGCGGGGGGGCATGGAGATACGCAGTATTTT.

The CDR3 bases are TGTGCCAGCAGTTTGTCTAGGGACAGGGTCTATGGCTACACCTTC. This encodes CASSLSRDRVYGYTF. The chain combines TRBV28 with TRBJ1-2, with 9 bases that match TRBD1. Germline assignment: CDR1 MDHEN and CDR2 SYDVKM. Losses at the gene ends were 3 bases for V and 4 bases for J; bases not matched to a gene: 6. The CDR3 totals 15 residues.

A single count supports this clone. The chain employs TRBV19 and TRBJ1-1; D not certain. Germline V lookup: CDR1 LNHDA, CDR2 SQIVND (reference sequence). Trimming cost V 5 bases and J 5 bases, with 12 bases left between them. This CDR3 region has 13 residues. The CDR3, as DNA: TGTGCCAGTAGTCGCGAGGGTCAGACTGAAGCTTTCTTT. This gives the protein CASSREGQTEAFF.

CDR3 in amino acids: CASSPTGISQPQHF. CDR3 DNA sequence: TGTGCCAGCAGTCCGACAGGGATCAGCCAGCCCCAGCATTTT. The rearrangement uses TRBV7-9 and TRBJ1-5, with 7 bases fitting TRBD1. The CDR3 is 14 amino acids. Losses at the gene ends were 6 bases for V and 7 bases for J; bases not matched to a gene: 9. The germline V gene has CDR1 SEHNR and CDR2 FQNEAQ (reference sequence).